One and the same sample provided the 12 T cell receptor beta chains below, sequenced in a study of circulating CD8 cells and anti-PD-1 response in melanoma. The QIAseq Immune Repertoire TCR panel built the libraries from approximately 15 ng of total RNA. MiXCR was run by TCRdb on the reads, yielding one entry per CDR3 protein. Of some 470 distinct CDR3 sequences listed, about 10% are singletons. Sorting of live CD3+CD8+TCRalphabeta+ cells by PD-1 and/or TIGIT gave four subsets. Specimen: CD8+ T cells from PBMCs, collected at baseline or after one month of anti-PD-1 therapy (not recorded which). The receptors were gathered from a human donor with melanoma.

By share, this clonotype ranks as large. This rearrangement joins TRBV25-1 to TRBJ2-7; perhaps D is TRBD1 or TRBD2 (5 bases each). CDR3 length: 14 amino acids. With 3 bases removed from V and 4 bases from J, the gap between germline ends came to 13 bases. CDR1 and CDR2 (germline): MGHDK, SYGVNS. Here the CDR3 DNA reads TGTGCCAGCAGTGAGCCGGGGCAGGGATACGAGCAGTACTTC. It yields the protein CASSEPGQGYEQYF.

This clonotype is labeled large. DNA of the CDR3: TGTGCCAGCAGCTTATTGTCCGGGAGCTCCTACAATGAGCAGTTCTTC. This sequence encodes CASSLLSGSSYNEQFF. The chain uses TRBV11-3 and TRBJ2-1; D is perhaps TRBD2 (6 bases). V was trimmed by 2 bases and J by 0 bases, leaving 11 bases between them. The CDR3 has 16 amino acids. Per germline, CDR1 SGHNT and CDR2 YENEEA.

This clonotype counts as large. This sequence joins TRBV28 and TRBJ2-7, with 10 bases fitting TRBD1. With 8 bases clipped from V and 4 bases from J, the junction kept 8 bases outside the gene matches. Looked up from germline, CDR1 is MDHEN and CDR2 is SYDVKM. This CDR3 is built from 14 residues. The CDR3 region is CASWGRDRGYEQYF. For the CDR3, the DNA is TGTGCCAGCTGGGGCCGGGACAGGGGATACGAGCAGTACTTC.

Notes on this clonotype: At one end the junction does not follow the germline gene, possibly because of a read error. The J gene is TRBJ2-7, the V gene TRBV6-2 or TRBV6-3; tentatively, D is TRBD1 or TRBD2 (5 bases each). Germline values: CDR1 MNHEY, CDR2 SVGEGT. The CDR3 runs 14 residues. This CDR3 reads CASSYRDGANEQYF. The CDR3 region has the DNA TGTGCCAGCAGTTACCGGGACGGCGCGAACGAGCAATACTTC.

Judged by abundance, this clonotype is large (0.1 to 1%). The CDR3 nucleotides read TGTGCCAGTTCGCCCTGGAAGGCAGGTTTTGAGCAGTTCTTC. Translating it yields CASSPWKAGFEQFF. The chain employs TRBV19 and TRBJ2-1; D unclear. V shed 8 bases and J shed 9 bases, with 20 bases lying between them. Looked up from germline, CDR1 is LNHDA and CDR2 is SQIVND (reference sequence). The CDR3 runs 14 residues. The complete variable domain, with remaining parts taken from reference TRBV19 and TRBJ2-1, reads DGGITQSPKYLFRKEGQNVTLSCEQNLNHDAMYWYRQDPGQGLRLIYYSQIVNDFQKGDIAEGYSVSREKKESFPLTVTSAQKNPTAFYLCASSPWKAGFEQFFGPGTRLTVL.

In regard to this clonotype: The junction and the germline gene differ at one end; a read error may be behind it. The CDR3 protein is CASSPLAGGRYNAQFF. In nucleotides, the CDR3 is TGTGCCAGCAGTCCCCTAGCGGGTGGACGTTACAATGCGCAGTTCTTC. The chain is built from TRBV28 and TRBJ2-1; 8 nucleotides line up with TRBD2. The CDR3 totals 16 residues. The V gene's germline CDR1 is MDHEN and CDR2 SYDVKM.

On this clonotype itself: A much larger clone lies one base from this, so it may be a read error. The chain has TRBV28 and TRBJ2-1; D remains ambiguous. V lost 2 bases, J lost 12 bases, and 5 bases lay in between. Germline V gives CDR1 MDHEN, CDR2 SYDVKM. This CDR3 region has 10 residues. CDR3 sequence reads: CASSLGLQFF. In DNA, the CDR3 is TGTGCCAGCAGTTTAGGTCTGCAGTTCTTC.

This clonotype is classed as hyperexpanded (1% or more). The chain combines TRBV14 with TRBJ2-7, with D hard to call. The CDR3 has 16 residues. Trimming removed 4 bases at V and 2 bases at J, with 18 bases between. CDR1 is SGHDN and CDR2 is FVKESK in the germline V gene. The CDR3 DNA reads TGTGCCAGCAGCCTGCTGGATAAGAAAATAGCCTACGAGCAGTACTTC. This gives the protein CASSLLDKKIAYEQYF.

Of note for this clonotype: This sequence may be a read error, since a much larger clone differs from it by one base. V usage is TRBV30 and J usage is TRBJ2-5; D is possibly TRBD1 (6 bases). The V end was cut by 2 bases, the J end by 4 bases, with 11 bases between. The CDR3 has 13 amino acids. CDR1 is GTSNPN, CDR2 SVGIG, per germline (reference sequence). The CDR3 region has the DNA TGTGCCTGGAGTCCAGGGACACGAGAGACCCAGTACTTC. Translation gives CAWSPGTRETQYF.

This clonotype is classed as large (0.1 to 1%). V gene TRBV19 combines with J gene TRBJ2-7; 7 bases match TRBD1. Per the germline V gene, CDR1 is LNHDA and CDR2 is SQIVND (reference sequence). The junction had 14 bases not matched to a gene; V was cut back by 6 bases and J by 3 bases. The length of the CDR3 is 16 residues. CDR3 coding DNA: TGTGCCAGTAGCCTCTCCGCCGGGACAGCCAGCTACGAGCAGTACTTC. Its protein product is CASSLSAGTASYEQYF.

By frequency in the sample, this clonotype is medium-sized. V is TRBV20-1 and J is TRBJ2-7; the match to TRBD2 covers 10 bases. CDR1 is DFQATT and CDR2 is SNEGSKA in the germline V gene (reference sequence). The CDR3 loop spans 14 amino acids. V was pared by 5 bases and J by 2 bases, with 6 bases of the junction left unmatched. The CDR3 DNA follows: TGCAGTGCTGACGGGACTAGCGAAACCTACGAGCAGTACTTC. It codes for CSADGTSETYEQYF.

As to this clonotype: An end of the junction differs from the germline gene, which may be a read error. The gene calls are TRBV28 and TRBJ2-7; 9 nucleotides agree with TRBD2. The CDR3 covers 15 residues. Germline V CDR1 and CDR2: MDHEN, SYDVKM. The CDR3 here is CASRKIAGVSYGQYF. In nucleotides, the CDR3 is TGTGCCAGCAGGAAGATAGCGGGAGTATCCTACGGGCAGTACTTC. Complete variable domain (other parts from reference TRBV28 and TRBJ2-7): DVKVTQSSRYLVKRTGEKVFLECVQDMDHENMFWYRQDPGLGLRLIYFSYDVKMKEKGDIPEGYSVSREKKERFSLILESASTNQTSMYLCASRKIAGVSYGQYFGPGTRLTVT.